This paragraph covers one T cell receptor beta chain sequence. Its target is unknown. Healthy controls were blood donor buffy coats. The data belong to a study of STAT5B mutations in CD4+ large granular lymphocyte leukemia. General study points: Without putative leukemic clones, patient CD4-sorted repertoires remained more clonal than healthy CD4+ repertoires.

Study processing details: A productive frequency of 2.59 x 10-5 was the lowest detectable. Sequencing was performed with immunoSEQ multiplex PCR; in TCRdb, only in-frame clones are kept and a portion is missing. Clone size and the V and J calls come from that table; the DNA yielded D and trimming. The table includes around 27,000 clones, approximately 75% detected once. Germline V gives CDR1 KGHSH, CDR2 LQKENI. V shed 2 bases and J 7 bases; nucleotides not matched to a gene: 10. This CDR3 is built from 18 residues. This TCR derives from a human donor in good health. Input material: CD4+ T cells from blood buffy coats. The chain uses TRBV18 and TRBJ1-6, with TRBD1 identical over 11 bases. As DNA, the CDR3 is TGTGCCAGCTCACCAAAGGGTCACGGACAGGGGGCAAATTCACCCCTCCACTTT. It encodes CASSPKGHGQGANSPLHF.